This T cell receptor (beta chain) was found in a study of T cells expressing NK-cell markers (TCRdb year 2020). For context, the study as a whole: TCR beta-chain repertoires were profiled in sorted CD3+CD56+NKG2C+, CD3+CD56+NKG2C- and CD3+CD56-NKG2C+ T-cell subsets from several donors. Sequencing of the libraries produced 2 x 150 bp reads on Illumina HiSeq 2000/2500, MiSeq or NextSeq. Among the eight sequenced donors, only one was HCMV-seronegative, while the other seven were HCMV-seropositive. The study sequenced eight donors, all healthy volunteers chosen at random: three men and five women. General study outcomes and caveats: In roughly six donors, the dominant CD3+CD56+NKG2C+ clonotypes ranked among the top 10 CD8+ clonotypes, making up roughly 1.0-8% of CD8+ T cells. Those dominant clonotypes were again the most abundant among CD3+CD56-NKG2C+ cells in four donors, at roughly 25-65%. Whether the expanded NKG2C-expressing T cell clones were specific for HCMV antigens remained unclear.

A commercial ELISA kit detecting HCMV-specific IgG in serum was used to determine HCMV serostatus. Peripheral blood mononuclear cells were isolated from blood by Ficoll density gradient centrifugation. TCRdb records Illumina HiSeq 2000 as the sequencer. The TCR beta cDNA libraries were made using 5'RACE template switching, a step that added both a universal primer site and unique molecular identifiers. Synthesis of cDNA was primed from the TCR beta constant segment and was followed by two consecutive PCR amplification steps. The study's processing was this. MIGEC was used to demultiplex reads and group reads by UMI, and MiTCR was used to assemble and quantify clonotypes. Only TCR cDNA sequences supported by at least two reads were kept to exclude erroneous sequences. Downstream repertoire analysis used the tcR package, and clonotypes were matched across fractions by CDR3 nucleotide sequence plus V segment. Antigen specificity was annotated against VDJdb with VDJmatch, allowing one amino acid substitution in CDR3. The reads, reprocessed by TCRdb, yield one row per CDR3 protein sequence and no DNA. In this record, the V and J calls reflect TCRdb's handling and not the investigators' own analysis. This sample's listing comprises 500,000 to 700,000 distinct CDR3 sequences. Roughly 3.6% of the sample comes from the top ten.

As to this clonotype: Which antigen it targets is not known.

CDR1 MGHRA and CDR2 YSYEKL are derived from the germline V gene. The CDR3 goes from the cysteine to the phenylalanine over 14 residues. The coding DNA is unavailable. The source is a man aged 18-30 years in good health. Donor details come from another sample of the same person, matched by shared clones. The sequence joins TRBV4-1 to TRBJ2-1; the TCRdb D gene call, TRBD1, has no DNA to confirm it. Sequencing was carried out using blood T cells: a sorted CD56 or NKG2C T cell subset, CD4+ or CD8+ T cells, or bulk PBMC T cells (not recorded which). The CDR3 reads as follows: CASSNQLQGNEQFF.